This T cell receptor (beta chain) was documented in a study of blood T cells in healthy people across ages. This CDR3 spans 10 amino acids. Per the germline V gene, CDR1 is SGHRS and CDR2 is YFSETQ. V was trimmed by 5 bases and J by 13 bases, leaving 12 bases between them. Combining a sample-barcoded 5' primer with a J-beta primer mix, a second PCR ran for about 7 to 12 cycles. TCRdb fed the 5' RACE reads into MiXCR, producing one record per CDR3 protein. The sample shows around 1,000,000 distinct CDR3 sequences, under 30% of them seen only once. The sample also formed part of further work on T cells of mothers and their children.

The sample consisted of blood. V gene TRBV5-1 combines with J gene TRBJ2-5; D not resolved. The receptor's source is a girl aged 2 to 9 in good health. The CDR3 loop reads CASRVSWGYF. CDR3 coding DNA: TGCGCCAGCAGGGTTAGCTGGGGGTACTTC.